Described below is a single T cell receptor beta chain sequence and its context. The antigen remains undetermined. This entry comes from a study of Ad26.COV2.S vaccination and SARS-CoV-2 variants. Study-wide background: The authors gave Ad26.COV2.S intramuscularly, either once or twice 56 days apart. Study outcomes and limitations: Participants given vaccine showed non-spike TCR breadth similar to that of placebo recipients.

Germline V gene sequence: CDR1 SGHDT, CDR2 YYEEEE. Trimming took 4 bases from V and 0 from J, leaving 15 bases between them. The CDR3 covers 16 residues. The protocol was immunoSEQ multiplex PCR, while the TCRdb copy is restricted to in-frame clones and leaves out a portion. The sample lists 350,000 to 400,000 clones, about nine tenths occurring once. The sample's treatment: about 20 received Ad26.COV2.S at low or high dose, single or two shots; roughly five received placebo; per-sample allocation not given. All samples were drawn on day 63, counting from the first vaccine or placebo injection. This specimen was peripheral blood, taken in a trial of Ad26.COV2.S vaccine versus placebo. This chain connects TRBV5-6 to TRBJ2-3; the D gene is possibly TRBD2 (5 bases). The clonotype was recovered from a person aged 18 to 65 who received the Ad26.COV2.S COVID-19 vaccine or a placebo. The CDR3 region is CASSVLSGVSTDTQYF. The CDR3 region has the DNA TGTGCCAGCAGCGTCCTCTCCGGGGTTAGCACAGATACGCAGTATTTT.